The source of this T cell receptor beta chain is a study of T cell responses to AZD1222 COVID-19 vaccine. The CDR3 covers 16 residues. Trimming took 6 bases from V and 5 from J; bases not matched to a gene: 9. The germline CDR1 and CDR2 sequences are WSHSY and SAAADI. Profiling relied on immunoSEQ multiplex PCR, and the TCRdb table lists in-frame clones only, not all of them. The data contain approximately 150,000 clones, roughly 93% of them seen just once; the ten biggest clones take up approximately 0.88%. The input for sequencing was peripheral blood, taken on day 0 of AZD1222 vaccination. The TCR was taken from an adult in good health. This chain joins TRBV10-2 and TRBJ2-3; TRBD2 matches 12 bases. As DNA, the CDR3 is TGCGCCAGCAGGTCTACTAGCGGGGGGAGCGAAGATACGCAGTATTTT. Translating gives CASRSTSGGSEDTQYF.